Following are 30 T cell receptor beta chains from one sample sequenced in a study of naive and memory T cell subsets. Two oligonucleotides, mixed equimolar, formed the beta constant-region primer covering TRBC1 and TRBC2. TCRdb re-called the UMI-ligation and nested PCR reads through MiXCR, storing one row per CDR3 protein. Of around 23,000 distinct CDR3 sequences listed, approximately 10% were seen once; the top ten hold about a sixth. The specimen sequenced was central memory CD8+ T cells from blood. These receptors were taken from a human donor in good health.

Ten or more counts support this clonotype. V gene TRBV6-2 or TRBV6-3 combines with J gene TRBJ2-1; tentatively, D is TRBD2 (6 bases). CDR1 is MNHEY, CDR2 SVGEGT, per germline. Trimming pared 0 bases from V and 5 bases from J, leaving 14 bases between. The CDR3 runs 16 residues. The CDR3 coding sequence is TGTGCCAGCAGTTACTCTCGGCGGGGTGGGGACAATGAGCAGTTCTTC. This codes for CASSYSRRGGDNEQFF.

This clonotype showed up just a few times. The chain recombines TRBV7-2 with TRBJ2-7; maybe TRBD2 (5 bases). The CDR3 is 14 residues long. Trimming shortened V by 5 bases and J by 3 bases, and 14 bases separated the two germline ends. Germline values: CDR1 SGHTA, CDR2 FQGNSA. Here the CDR3 DNA reads TGTGCCAGCAGCCCGGCCAGGACTTTCTACGAGCAGTACTTC. Translating gives CASSPARTFYEQYF.

J is TRBJ1-5 and V is TRBV12-3 or TRBV12-4; D remains unclear. The ends were cut back, 3 bases at V and 2 bases at J, with 17 bases in the middle. This CDR3 has 17 amino acids. The CDR3: CASSLVSEGGRNQPQHF. CDR3 coding DNA: TGTGCCAGCAGTTTGGTGTCCGAGGGCGGGCGCAATCAGCCCCAGCATTTT.

This clonotype was picked up many times. The V and J genes are TRBV7-9 and TRBJ2-4; possibly TRBD2 for D (7 bases). V lost 0 bases to trimming and J lost 13 bases, with 13 bases between them. CDR1 SEHNR and CDR2 FQNEAQ come from the germline V gene (reference sequence). The CDR3 length is 13 residues. CDR3 sequence (DNA): TGTGCCAGCAGCTTAGCGAACAGGGACTACCAGTACTTC. Amino acid sequence: CASSLANRDYQYF.

This clonotype was detected many times. The rearrangement joins TRBV28 to TRBJ2-5; 7 bases align to TRBD2. The CDR3 has 14 residues. The V gene end was trimmed by 10 bases and the J gene end by 4 bases; junction bases not matched to a gene: 12. Germline CDR1 MDHEN, CDR2 SYDVKM. The CDR3: CATAINSGGETQYF. DNA of the CDR3: TGTGCCACCGCGATTAACTCGGGGGGAGAGACCCAGTACTTC. Filled out from reference TRBV28 and TRBJ2-5, the complete variable domain reads DVKVTQSSRYLVKRTGEKVFLECVQDMDHENMFWYRQDPGLGLRLIYFSYDVKMKEKGDIPEGYSVSREKKERFSLILESASTNQTSMYLCATAINSGGETQYFGPGTRLLVL.

This clonotype occurred once. The chain recombines TRBV10-1 with TRBJ2-3; D is uncertain. CDR1 is WNHNN, CDR2 SYGVQD, per germline (reference sequence). V was shortened by 3 bases and J by 3 bases, with 13 bases between the two germline ends. The CDR3 covers 15 residues. The CDR3 DNA follows: TGCGCCAGCAGTGACATAGACGGGCCAACAGATACGCAGTATTTT. Amino acids: CASSDIDGPTDTQYF.

This clonotype was found many times. This chain connects TRBV10-1 to TRBJ2-7; tentative D call: TRBD1 (6 bases). Germline CDR1 reads WNHNN; CDR2 reads SYGVQD (reference sequence). Between the trimmed V and J ends, which lost 2 bases and 11 bases, there was a span of 16 bases. The CDR3 totals 13 residues. The CDR3 spells CASSEEQGRKKYF. CDR3 DNA: TGCGCCAGCAGTGAGGAACAGGGAAGGAAGAAGTACTTC.

This clonotype was picked up a small number of times. This chain links TRBV5-4 with TRBJ2-1; possibly TRBD2 for D (6 bases). Germline loops: CDR1 SGHNT, CDR2 YYREEE (reference sequence). This CDR3 spans 16 amino acids. The V gene lost 2 bases and the J gene lost 3 bases, with 15 bases spanning the gap. CDR3 residues: CASSLESGQLYNEQFF. For the CDR3, the DNA is TGTGCCAGCAGCTTAGAAAGCGGGCAACTCTACAATGAGCAGTTCTTC.

This chain links TRBV27 with TRBJ2-1, with TRBD2 identical over 10 bases. Germline V CDR1 and CDR2: MNHEY, SMNVEV (reference sequence). The CDR3 is 15 amino acids. Trimming removed 6 bases from V and 10 bases from J; junction bases left unmatched: 12. DNA for the CDR3: TGTGCCAGCAGCCCTTGGACTAGCGGCCAGGGGGAGCAGTTCTTC. Its translation is CASSPWTSGQGEQFF.

This clonotype has ten or more counts. This rearrangement joins TRBV20-1 to TRBJ2-5; perhaps TRBD2 as D (6 bases). The CDR3 spans 15 residues. The V end lost 3 bases, the J end lost 6 bases, and 20 bases lay between the germline ends. Germline values: CDR1 DFQATT, CDR2 SNEGSKA (reference sequence). The CDR3 region has the DNA TGCAGTGCTAGTGAACTAGCACGGGGTCCCCAGACCCAGTACTTC. As protein: CSASELARGPQTQYF.

This chain uses TRBV3-1 with TRBJ2-6; D is perhaps TRBD2 (7 bases). Germline lookup yields CDR1 LGHDT and CDR2 YNNKEL (reference sequence). There are 17 residues in the CDR3. V dropped 4 bases and J dropped 3 bases, with 16 bases sitting between them. The CDR3, as DNA: TGTGCCAGCAGCCGCCTCGGGGGGCCAGATGGGGCCAACGTCCTGACTTTC. It is translated as CASSRLGGPDGANVLTF.

The rearrangement joins TRBV7-6 to TRBJ2-2, with 8 nucleotides matching TRBD2. CDR1 and CDR2 (germline): SGHVS, FNYEAQ. V lost 2 bases, J lost 3 bases, and 5 bases stayed unmatched. There are 16 residues in the CDR3. This CDR3 reads CASSLRGGSDTGELFF. The CDR3 bases are TGTGCCAGCAGCTTACGGGGGGGCTCGGACACCGGGGAGCTGTTTTTT.

Only a few counts were recorded for this clonotype. The rearrangement links TRBV6-6 to TRBJ2-1, with 9 bases fitting TRBD2. The CDR3 extends over 16 amino acids. V lost 0 bases to trimming and J lost 6 bases; unmatched junction nucleotides: 6. Germline V gives CDR1 MNHNY, CDR2 SVGAGI (reference sequence). The CDR3 loop is CASSYSGTSPINEQFF. The CDR3 region has the DNA TGTGCCAGCAGTTACTCCGGGACTAGCCCAATCAATGAGCAGTTCTTC.

The rearrangement uses TRBV7-7 and TRBJ2-5; TRBD1 matches 9 bases. This CDR3 has 13 residues. The germline V gene has CDR1 SSHAT and CDR2 FNYEAQ (reference sequence). The ends lost 4 bases at V and 4 bases at J; junction bases unmatched: 1. CDR3 region: CASSSDRGETQYF. CDR3 coding DNA: TGTGCCAGCAGCTCGGACAGGGGAGAGACCCAGTACTTC.

This clonotype has at least ten counts. The gene calls are TRBV27 and TRBJ2-7; a possible D gene is TRBD2 (5 bases). V gave up 5 bases and J gave up 1 base, with 12 bases separating them. The CDR3 has 14 residues. Germline assignment: CDR1 MNHEY and CDR2 SMNVEV (reference sequence). The CDR3: CASSPSSTSYEQYF. DNA of the CDR3: TGTGCCAGCAGTCCGTCTAGCACGTCCTACGAGCAGTACTTC.

The chain recombines TRBV30 with TRBJ2-1; TRBD1 is a possible D gene (6 bases). The ends were cut back, 2 bases at V and 3 bases at J, with 14 bases in the middle. This CDR3 contains 15 residues. The germline gives CDR1 GTSNPN, CDR2 SVGIG (reference sequence). The CDR3 loop reads CAWSKARDNYNEQFF. The DNA for the CDR3 is TGTGCCTGGAGTAAGGCCCGGGACAACTACAATGAGCAGTTCTTC. The whole variable domain, remainder taken from reference TRBV30 and TRBJ2-1, is SQTIHQWPATLVQPVGSPLSLECTVEGTSNPNLYWYRQAAGRGLQLLFYSVGIGQISSEVPQNLSASRPQDRQFILSSKKLLLSDSGFYLCAWSKARDNYNEQFFGPGTRLTVL.

This clonotype was seen many times. This rearrangement joins TRBV27 to TRBJ1-5; no definite D call. The CDR3 length is 15 residues. V was shortened by 3 bases and J by 0 bases, with 9 bases between the two germline ends. Germline V gene data show CDR1 as MNHEY and CDR2 as SMNVEV (reference sequence). For the CDR3, the DNA is TGTGCCAGCAGTTTGATCCAGTCTAGCAATCAGCCCCAGCATTTT. Protein sequence: CASSLIQSSNQPQHF.

This clonotype was recorded many times. The CDR3, as DNA: TGCAGCGTTGAAGATGCAGAGGGGCGGGGGGCGGTGAACACTGAAGCTTTCTTT. Translated: CSVEDAEGRGAVNTEAFF. The chain joins TRBV29-1 to TRBJ1-1, with D maybe TRBD1 (6 bases). The ends were cut back, 0 bases at V and 0 bases at J, with 20 bases in the middle. The CDR3 spans 18 residues. Germline values: CDR1 SQVTM, CDR2 ANQGSEA.

The V gene is TRBV6-7, the J gene TRBJ2-7; maybe TRBD1 (6 bases). TRBV6-7 is assigned to the ORF class and has an uncertain function. V lost 2 bases and J 3 bases, leaving 23 bases between the germline ends. The CDR3 totals 18 residues. The CDR3 nucleotides read TGTGCCAGCAGTTACCCTACCAACTTGGACAGAAATATCTACGAGCAGTACTTC. It translates to CASSYPTNLDRNIYEQYF.

This clonotype was seen many times. This CDR3 reads CSVTGGQRMSSYEQYF. In DNA form, the CDR3 reads TGCAGCGTGACCGGGGGACAGCGAATGAGCTCCTACGAGCAGTACTTC. This chain joins TRBV29-1 and TRBJ2-7; tentative D call: TRBD1 (7 bases). The CDR3 contains 16 residues. The germline V gene encodes CDR1 SQVTM and CDR2 ANQGSEA. Between the trimmed V and J ends, which lost 6 bases and 0 bases, there was a span of 21 bases.

This clonotype was picked up many times. V and J are TRBV24-1 and TRBJ1-1, with 7 positions matching TRBD1. Germline CDR1 and CDR2: KGHDR and SFDVKD. With V trimmed by 7 bases and J by 4 bases, 5 bases remained unmatched. This CDR3 is built from 13 residues. The CDR3 nucleotides are TGTGCCACCAGCCAGACAGGGACCACTGAAGCTTTCTTT. This translates into CATSQTGTTEAFF.

This clonotype has at least ten counts. This sequence joins TRBV28 and TRBJ2-3, with 8 bases fitting TRBD2. Germline CDR1 is MDHEN and CDR2 is SYDVKM. Losses at the gene ends were 2 bases for V and 0 bases for J; bases not matched to a gene: 10. The length of the CDR3 is 18 residues. The CDR3 nucleotides read TGTGCCAGCAGTTTAGGCCTCACTAGCGGCTATAGCACAGATACGCAGTATTTT. Translating gives CASSLGLTSGYSTDTQYF.

This clonotype was seen at least ten times. The CDR3 bases are TGTGCCAGCAGTTACGTGCGGGAGCAGTACTTC. Its translation is CASSYVREQYF. The chain is built from TRBV6-2 or TRBV6-3 and TRBJ2-7; D gene uncertain. V lost 2 bases, J lost 7 bases, and 6 bases lay in between. Germline CDR1 reads MNHEY; CDR2 reads SVGEGT. There are 11 residues in the CDR3.

This clonotype was detected many times. The chain links TRBV27 to TRBJ2-1; TRBD1 matches at 11 bases. From germline, CDR1 is MNHEY and CDR2 SMNVEV (reference sequence). V trimming: 7 bases; J trimming: 8 bases; junction bases outside the gene matches: 7. The CDR3 runs to 14 residues. This chain's CDR3 is CASTGTGGQDEQFF. Written as DNA, the CDR3 is TGTGCCAGCACCGGGACAGGGGGACAGGATGAGCAGTTCTTC.

Here the CDR3 DNA reads TGTGCCAGCAGTTTATTTTGGGGGAACACTGAAGCTTTCTTT. This translates into CASSLFWGNTEAFF. The chain combines TRBV28 with TRBJ1-1, with D unclear. The CDR3 is 14 residues long. Germline CDR1 reads MDHEN; CDR2 reads SYDVKM. V lost 1 base to trimming and J lost 1 base, with 7 bases between them.

This clonotype was detected many times. This rearrangement joins TRBV14 to TRBJ2-5; TRBD2 might be the D (7 bases). The germline V and J ends were trimmed by 1 base and 5 bases, with 11 bases remaining between them. The CDR3 covers 14 residues. The germline CDR1 and CDR2 sequences are SGHDN and FVKESK. The CDR3 reads CASSQVGGLETQYF. The CDR3 coding sequence is TGTGCCAGCAGCCAAGTGGGGGGGCTGGAGACCCAGTACTTC.

This clonotype was detected once. A read error may explain this, as a much larger clone is one base away. The chain recombines TRBV4-2 with TRBJ2-1; D is unresolved. CDR1 is LGHNA and CDR2 is YNFKEQ in the germline V gene. V lost 0 bases, J lost 7 bases, and 10 bases lay in between. The CDR3 has 14 residues. CDR3 loop: CASSQERNANEQFF. As DNA, the CDR3 is TGTGCCAGCAGCCAAGAACGTAATGCGAATGAGCAGTTCTTC.

This clonotype was counted many times. The chain couples TRBV14 to TRBJ2-1; 11 bases line up with TRBD2. Germline CDR1 reads SGHDN; CDR2 reads FVKESK. The V gene end was trimmed by 0 bases and the J gene end by 4 bases; junction bases not matched to a gene: 2. There are 16 residues in the CDR3. The CDR3 region is CASSQDRLAGYNEQFF. DNA of the CDR3: TGTGCCAGCAGCCAAGATCGACTAGCGGGATACAATGAGCAGTTCTTC.

This clonotype was detected many times. The V and J genes are TRBV4-1 and TRBJ1-4, with D perhaps TRBD1 (5 bases). This CDR3 contains 13 residues. Germline CDR1 is MGHRA and CDR2 is YSYEKL. Trimming pared 0 bases from V and 7 bases from J, leaving 6 bases between. The CDR3 protein is CASSQETGEKLFF. DNA of the CDR3: TGCGCCAGCAGCCAAGAAACAGGTGAAAAACTGTTTTTT.

This rearrangement joins TRBV20-1 to TRBJ2-7, with 7 bases lining up with TRBD2. V dropped 0 bases and J dropped 3; count of bases not matched to a gene: 8. Looked up from germline, CDR1 is DFQATT and CDR2 is SNEGSKA (reference sequence). This CDR3 comprises 15 residues. The CDR3 is CSARDDERDFYEQYF. The CDR3 DNA reads as TGCAGTGCTAGAGACGATGAGCGGGATTTCTACGAGCAGTACTTC.